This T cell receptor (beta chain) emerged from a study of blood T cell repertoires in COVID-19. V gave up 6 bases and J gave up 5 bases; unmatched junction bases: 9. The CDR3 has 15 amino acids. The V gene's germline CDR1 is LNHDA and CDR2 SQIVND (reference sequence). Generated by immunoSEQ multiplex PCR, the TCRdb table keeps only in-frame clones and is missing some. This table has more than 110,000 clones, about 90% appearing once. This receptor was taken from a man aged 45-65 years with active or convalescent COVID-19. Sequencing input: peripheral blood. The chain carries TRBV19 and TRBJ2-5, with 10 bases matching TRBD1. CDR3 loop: CASRPQDRGMETQYF. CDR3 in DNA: TGTGCCAGTAGACCCCAGGACAGGGGGATGGAGACCCAGTACTTC.